This TCR beta chain was recorded in a study of cytomegalovirus exposure and HLA in healthy donors. Those who donated were healthy bone marrow donors. General study results and limits: Later analysis demonstrated an association between a missense DCLRE1C variant and TCR beta V- and J-gene trimming. Cytomegalovirus-associated TCR beta chains were listed, numbering 150 to 200.

The CDR3 has 15 amino acids. Germline-derived CDR1 and CDR2 are SGHTA and FQGNSA. V was cut by 3 bases and J by 4 bases, with 16 bases left in between. Both 60 Vbeta primers and 13 Jbeta primers went into the PCR. In the authors' workflow: A follow-up analysis tallied tens of millions of unique TCR beta chains, roughly 11 million shared. The repertoire was sequenced with immunoSEQ multiplex PCR; TCRdb's copy has only in-frame clones and lacks some. V and J calls and clone size are those listed in that table; D and trimming were worked out from the DNA. The sample contains almost 200,000 clones, 70% to 80% of which appear only once. As regards this clone: As yet, its antigen is unknown.

The source of this sequence is a male donor in good health and CMV-seropositive. The V call is TRBV7-2, the J call TRBJ2-7; possible D gene TRBD2, 6 bases. Sequencing used PBMCs. CDR3: CASSFSGGAGYEQYF. The CDR3, as DNA: TGTGCCAGCAGCTTTTCCGGGGGAGCAGGTTACGAGCAGTACTTC.